By frequency, the clone carrying this T cell receptor beta chain is medium-sized. No antigen is known for it. This entry is derived from a study of cytomegalovirus exposure and HLA in healthy donors. Per germline, CDR1 SGHVS and CDR2 FQNEAQ. The CDR3 length is 14 residues. V gave up 3 bases and J gave up 7 bases, with 13 bases separating them. Notes on the study in general: Further analysis, carried out later, found HLA-associated TCR beta chains more clonally expanded than equally common other chains.

13 Jbeta primers and 60 Vbeta primers were used for the PCR. The table came from immunoSEQ multiplex PCR; TCRdb's copy has only in-frame clones and leaves some out. Its table lists about 37,000 clones. This TCR derives from a human donor in good health. The specimen was PBMCs. V and J are TRBV7-8 and TRBJ2-1; tentative D call: TRBD1 (7 bases). This CDR3 reads CASSFGQAGNEQFF. CDR3 bases: TGTGCCAGCAGCTTCGGACAGGCGGGGAATGAGCAGTTCTTC.